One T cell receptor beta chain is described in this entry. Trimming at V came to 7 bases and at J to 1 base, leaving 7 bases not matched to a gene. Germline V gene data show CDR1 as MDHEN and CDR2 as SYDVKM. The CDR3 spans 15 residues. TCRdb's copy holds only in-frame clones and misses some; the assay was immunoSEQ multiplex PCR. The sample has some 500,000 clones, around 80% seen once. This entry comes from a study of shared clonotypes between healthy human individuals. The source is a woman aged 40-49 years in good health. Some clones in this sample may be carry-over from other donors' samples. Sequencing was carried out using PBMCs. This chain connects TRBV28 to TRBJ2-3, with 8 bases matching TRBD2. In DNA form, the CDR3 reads TGTGCCAGCACCATACCAGCGGGAGGCACAGATACGCAGTATTTT. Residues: CASTIPAGGTDTQYF.